This T cell receptor (beta chain) was sequenced during a study of shared clonotypes between healthy human individuals. Study-wide context: Each donor's CD4 naive and CD4 memory cells filled three plates apiece, CD8 naive two, and CD8 memory one.

Replicate PCRs run on sorted subsets employed approximately 0.2 ug DNA, approximately 30,000 T cell genomes. The data were produced by immunoSEQ multiplex PCR, yet TCRdb's version contains in-frame clones alone and is incomplete. The sample has roughly 850,000 clones, 96% seen once. CDR3 length equals 13 residues. Germline V lookup: CDR1 SQVTM, CDR2 ANQGSEA. V was shortened by 8 bases and J by 0 bases, with 13 bases between the two germline ends. Study-level points and caveats: On the whole, naive subsets had larger estimated richness than memory subsets had.

Naivety among CD8 cells was defined by CD45RO negativity and positive CCR7 selection, thereby excluding terminally differentiated effector memory CD45RA+ cells. Regarding this clone: Its antigen is as yet unknown.

This TCR was sampled from a man under 40 in good health. The chain employs TRBV29-1 and TRBJ1-1; a weak D match, TRBD1 (5 bases). Sequencing input: naive CD8+ T cells sorted from blood. DNA of the CDR3: TGCAGCACCCCGGGACTCCTGAACACTGAAGCTTTCTTT. As protein: CSTPGLLNTEAFF. The variable domain in full, with the rest retrieved from reference TRBV29-1 and TRBJ1-1, is SAVISQKPSRDICQRGTSLTIQCQVDSQVTMMFWYRQQPGQSLTLIATANQGSEATYESGFVIDKFPISRPNLTFSTLTVSNMSPEDSSIYLCSTPGLLNTEAFFGQGTRLTVV.